These 16 T cell receptor beta chains share one sample of origin, sequenced in a study of sequential checkpoint blockade in melanoma (dated by TCRdb to the late 2010s). Sample treatment or condition, as interpreted from the label and publication: randomized to nivolumab then ipilimumab (arm A) or the reverse (arm B). The library was prepared using the immunoSEQ multiplex PCR assay. The table comes from immuneACCESS by way of TCRdb, which keeps in-frame sequences with V and J called. Part of the clones is missing from these tables; in studies checked, under half for an unresolved V gene and the rest for unknown reasons. In this sample the table shows roughly 20,000 clones, about 86% of which occur a single time. The ten largest clones add up to around 34% of the sample. The source was CD8+ T cells sorted from blood (inferred from file names), collected from a patient given nivolumab and ipilimumab in sequence. These TCRs come from a human donor with melanoma.

V gene TRBV30 combines with J gene TRBJ2-3; D perhaps matches TRBD1 (5 bases). CDR3 length: 13 residues. The V gene lost 5 bases and the J gene lost 1 base, with 10 bases spanning the gap. Germline CDR1 reads GTSNPN; CDR2 reads SVGIG (reference sequence). In DNA, the CDR3 is TGTGCCTGGGACAGCCTTGGCACAGATACGCAGTATTTT. As protein: CAWDSLGTDTQYF.

The genes are TRBV5-1 and TRBJ2-7; D might be TRBD1 (5 bases). Trimming stripped 5 bases from V and 3 bases from J, with 6 bases between. From germline, CDR1 is SGHRS and CDR2 YFSETQ. This CDR3 region has 11 residues. The CDR3 DNA reads TGCGCCAGCAGTGACAGCTACGAGCAGTACTTC. Protein: CASSDSYEQYF. Together with reference TRBV5-1 and TRBJ2-7, the CDR3 gives the full variable domain: KAGVTQTPRYLIKTRGQQVTLSCSPISGHRSVSWYQQTPGQGLQFLFEYFSETQRNKGNFPGRFSGRQFSNSRSEMNVSTLELGDSALYLCASSDSYEQYFGPGTRLTVT.

The chain joins TRBV19 to TRBJ2-3; a possible D gene is TRBD2 (5 bases). This CDR3 spans 13 amino acids. CDR1 is LNHDA and CDR2 is SQIVND in the germline V gene (reference sequence). Deletions cut 8 bases from V and 2 bases from J, with 11 bases between. CDR3 in DNA: TGTGCCAGTCAAGGGAGACACACAGATACGCAGTATTTT. Translating it yields CASQGRHTDTQYF.

CDR3 in amino acids: CASSIGQAHNEQFF. CDR3 sequence (DNA): TGTGCCAGCAGCATCGGACAGGCCCACAATGAGCAGTTCTTC. This chain uses TRBV7-6 with TRBJ2-1; 7 positions match TRBD1. The CDR3 is 14 amino acids. The germline V gene has CDR1 SGHVS and CDR2 FNYEAQ. Trimming removed 5 bases from V and 5 bases from J; junction bases left unmatched: 6.

The V and J genes are TRBV27 and TRBJ2-7; 9 nucleotides agree with TRBD2. Trimming at V came to 6 bases and at J to 2 bases, leaving 8 bases not matched to a gene. CDR3 length: 15 residues. The germline V gene has CDR1 MNHEY and CDR2 SMNVEV (reference sequence). CDR3 DNA sequence: TGTGCCAGCAGATGGGGACTAGCAACCACCTACGAGCAGTACTTC. It is translated as CASRWGLATTYEQYF.

The chain couples TRBV5-4 to TRBJ1-3; 9 bases are a match to TRBD1. V lost 3 bases to trimming and J lost 0 bases; unmatched junction nucleotides: 1. The CDR3 contains 15 residues. Germline CDR1 SGHNT, CDR2 YYREEE (reference sequence). The CDR3 loop reads CASSWTGASGNTIYF. The CDR3 coding sequence is TGTGCCAGCAGCTGGACAGGGGCCTCTGGAAACACCATATATTTT. The complete variable domain, with remaining parts taken from reference TRBV5-4 and TRBJ1-3, reads ETGVTQSPTHLIKTRGQQVTLRCSSQSGHNTVSWYQQALGQGPQFIFQYYREEENGRGNFPPRFSGLQFPNYSSELNVNALELDDSALYLCASSWTGASGNTIYFGEGSWLTVV.

The chain has TRBV19 and TRBJ2-1; D uncertain. The germline V gene encodes CDR1 LNHDA and CDR2 SQIVND (reference sequence). V lost 4 bases and J 3 bases, leaving 10 bases between the germline ends. The CDR3 has 14 residues. This chain's CDR3 is CASSTRTIYNEQFF. The CDR3 region has the DNA TGTGCCAGTAGTACTAGAACAATCTACAATGAGCAGTTCTTC.

The V call is TRBV7-2, the J call TRBJ2-2, with a possible D match to TRBD1 (5 bases). The CDR3 sequence is 15 residues long. Per the germline V gene, CDR1 is SGHTA and CDR2 is FQGNSA. V shed 1 base and J shed 3 bases, with 9 bases lying between them. CDR3 residues: CASSLDLRDTGELFF. The CDR3 DNA reads as TGTGCCAGCAGCTTAGATCTCAGGGACACCGGGGAGCTGTTTTTT. The full variable domain, completed using reference TRBV7-2 and TRBJ2-2, is GAGVSQSPSNKVTEKGKDVELRCDPISGHTALYWYRQSLGQGLEFLIYFQGNSAPDKSGLPSDRFSAERTGGSVSTLTIQRTQQEDSAVYLCASSLDLRDTGELFFGEGSRLTVL.

This clone was seen a handful of times. Given a far larger clone just one base away, this is likely a sequencing read error. Other DNA sequences of this sample code for an identical CDR3. The V call is TRBV4-1, the J call TRBJ2-7; tentatively, D is TRBD1 (5 bases). The germline gives CDR1 MGHRA, CDR2 YSYEKL. The CDR3 covers 17 residues. CDR3 in amino acids: CASSQDFGRVGSYEQYF. DNA of the CDR3: TGCGCCAGCAGCCAAGATTTCGGCAGGGTAGGGTCCTATGAGCAGTACTTC.

This clone came up once. This sequence joins TRBV6-1 and TRBJ2-7; D is perhaps TRBD2 (6 bases). Looked up from germline, CDR1 is MNHNS and CDR2 is SASEGT. The CDR3 is 13 residues long. Trimming took 9 bases from V and 3 from J, leaving 15 bases between them. CDR3 sequence: CASYGGPDYEQYF. CDR3 nucleotide sequence: TGTGCCAGTTATGGAGGGCCGGACTACGAGCAGTACTTC.

This clone was seen just once. The genes are TRBV27 and TRBJ2-3; D uncertain. V was clipped by 7 bases and J by 4 bases, with 21 bases between them. Germline assignment: CDR1 MNHEY and CDR2 SMNVEV (reference sequence). This CDR3 is 16 amino acids long. The CDR3 nucleotides read TGTGCCAGCAATCTCCCGATTTCGAGAGCCCCAGATACGCAGTATTTT. Residues: CASNLPISRAPDTQYF.

This rearrangement joins TRBV7-9 to TRBJ1-1; D not resolved. CDR3 size: 13 residues. Germline V CDR1 and CDR2: SEHNR, FQNEAQ (reference sequence). V shed 6 bases and J shed 0 bases, with 8 bases lying between them. CDR3 loop: CASSWTVNTEAFF. The CDR3 DNA sequence: TGTGCCAGCAGTTGGACTGTGAACACTGAAGCTTTCTTT.

The chain uses TRBV6-6 and TRBJ2-2; D unresolved. The CDR3 has 12 residues. The ends were cut back, 5 bases at V and 3 bases at J, with 4 bases in the middle. CDR1 MNHNY and CDR2 SVGAGI come from the germline V gene (reference sequence). DNA of the CDR3: TGTGCCAGCAGTCCAGACACCGGGGAGCTGTTTTTT. Translation gives CASSPDTGELFF.

The chain carries TRBV9 and TRBJ2-7; the match to TRBD1 covers 9 bases. Germline CDR1 is SGDLS and CDR2 is YYNGEE. The length of the CDR3 is 16 residues. V was clipped by 4 bases and J by 3 bases; unmatched bases: 11. The CDR3 DNA reads as TGTGCCAGCAGCCCTCATTGGGGACAGGGTCTCTACGAGCAGTACTTC. Protein sequence: CASSPHWGQGLYEQYF.

This clone was seen a few times. This chain uses TRBV7-9 with TRBJ1-2; 8 bases match TRBD1. Germline lookup yields CDR1 SEHNR and CDR2 FQNEAQ (reference sequence). Trimming at V came to 1 base and at J to 4 bases, leaving 8 bases not matched to a gene. CDR3 length: 16 amino acids. The CDR3 loop reads CASSLVAGGAGYGYTF. Written as DNA, the CDR3 is TGTGCCAGCAGCTTAGTGGCAGGGGGCGCAGGCTATGGCTACACCTTC.

Points on this clone: A read error may account for a junction end that differs from germline. The same CDR3 also results from other DNA sequences found in this sample. The chain has TRBV30 and TRBJ1-2; possibly TRBD1 for D (6 bases). The CDR3 totals 15 residues. Germline lookup yields CDR1 GTSNPN and CDR2 SVGIG (reference sequence). The CDR3 DNA reads TGTGCCTGGAGTATCAAATACAGGGAGAACTACGGCTACACCTTC. Its protein product is CAWSIKYRENYGYTF.